Below are 18 T cell receptor beta chains sequenced from a single sample in a study of T cell repertoires in cytomegalovirus infection. MiXCR, applied by TCRdb to the reads, yields one record per CDR3 protein. Among around 440,000 distinct CDR3 sequences listed, about 11% were seen once. The specimen was PBMCs. The receptor source for this set is a human donor in good health (CMV status not recorded). Some clones in this sample may be carry-over from other donors' samples.

This chain uses TRBV6-5 with TRBJ1-5, with TRBD1 identical over 8 bases. Per germline, CDR1 MNHEY and CDR2 SVGAGI. The CDR3 is 15 residues long. The trim removed 8 bases at V and 0 bases at J, leaving 6 bases unmatched. The CDR3: CASRVDRGSNQPQHF. The CDR3 nucleotides are TGTGCCAGCCGTGTCGACAGGGGTAGCAATCAGCCCCAGCATTTT.

This clonotype was counted at least ten times. This chain joins TRBV6-1 and TRBJ2-4; D uncertain. The length of the CDR3 is 13 residues. Trimming took off 8 bases at V and 3 bases at J, with 11 bases between the two ends. Germline CDR1 reads MNHNS; CDR2 reads SASEGT. DNA for the CDR3: TGTGCCAGCTCTATGGATCTCAAAAACATTCAGTACTTC. Translation gives CASSMDLKNIQYF.

This clonotype was observed at least ten times. The genes are TRBV24-1 and TRBJ1-4; D remains ambiguous. Between the trimmed V and J ends, which lost 5 bases and 8 bases, there was a span of 14 bases. This CDR3 is 14 amino acids long. Per the germline V gene, CDR1 is KGHDR and CDR2 is SFDVKD. CDR3: CATSAGGMDEKLFF. The CDR3 nucleotides are TGTGCCACCAGTGCCGGTGGGATGGACGAAAAACTGTTTTTT.

In the case of this clonotype: A much larger clone differs from this one at a single base, so this may be a read error. The chain recombines TRBV6-8 with TRBJ2-5; no clear D. This CDR3 region has 13 residues. Trimming shortened V by 2 bases and J by 5 bases, and 9 bases separated the two germline ends. Germline V gene lookup returns CDR1 MNHGY and CDR2 SAAAGT. The CDR3 bases are TGTGCCAGCAGTTACGAAGCCATGGAGACCCAGTACTTC. Its protein product is CASSYEAMETQYF.

This clonotype has at least ten counts. The genes are TRBV7-3 and TRBJ2-5; 7 bases line up with TRBD2. V gave up 2 bases and J gave up 4 bases; unmatched junction bases: 7. Germline V CDR1 and CDR2: SGHTA, FQGTGA. The CDR3 runs 15 residues. CDR3 in amino acids: CASSLASSGVETQYF. CDR3 nucleotides: TGTGCCAGCAGCTTAGCTTCTAGCGGTGTAGAGACCCAGTACTTC.

The CDR3 loop is CASSPRPRDSILSGANVLTF. CDR3 nucleotides: TGTGCCAGCTCACCACGGCCCCGGGACAGTATCCTCTCTGGGGCCAACGTCCTGACTTTC. The chain employs TRBV18 and TRBJ2-6; 7 nucleotides match TRBD1. Germline CDR1 and CDR2: KGHSH and LQKENI. The CDR3 sequence is 20 residues long. Trimming at V came to 1 base and at J to 0 bases, leaving 12 bases not matched to a gene.

This clonotype was detected many times. This sequence joins TRBV28 and TRBJ2-2; D perhaps matches TRBD1 (6 bases). The CDR3 is made up of 15 amino acids. Germline assignment: CDR1 MDHEN and CDR2 SYDVKM. With 11 bases removed from V and 0 bases from J, the gap between germline ends came to 16 bases. CDR3 protein: CAGKSGGSNTGELFF. CDR3 sequence (DNA): TGTGCCGGAAAGAGTGGGGGCTCGAACACCGGGGAGCTGTTTTTT.

This clonotype was detected ten times or more. V gene TRBV11-2 combines with J gene TRBJ2-7; D is undetermined. The CDR3 is made up of 15 amino acids. V was pared by 3 bases and J by 2 bases, with 14 bases between. Germline V gene lookup returns CDR1 SGHAT and CDR2 FQNNGV. The DNA for the CDR3 is TGTGCCAGCAGCTTCGGCGGTTCGGAAACCTACGAGCAGTACTTC. As protein: CASSFGGSETYEQYF.

This clonotype was found a few times. This rearrangement joins TRBV7-3 to TRBJ2-2, with D uncertain. Germline-derived CDR1 and CDR2 are SGHTA and FQGTGA. This CDR3 has 15 amino acids. The V and J ends lost 0 bases and 1 base respectively, with 6 bases between them. The CDR3 DNA reads as TGTGCCAGCAGCTTAACCCGGCAGAACACCGGGGAGCTGTTTTTT. Amino acids: CASSLTRQNTGELFF. Full variable domain (outside the CDR3, taken from reference TRBV7-3 and TRBJ2-2): GAGVSQTPSNKVTEKGKYVELRCDPISGHTALYWYRQSLGQGPEFLIYFQGTGAADDSGLPNDRFFAVRPEGSVSTLKIQRTERGDSAVYLCASSLTRQNTGELFFGEGSRLTVL.

The table lists this clonotype with a few counts. The chain couples TRBV10-3 to TRBJ1-3, with 8 bases that match TRBD1. Germline V gene sequence: CDR1 ENHRY, CDR2 SYGVKD. The CDR3 covers 12 residues. J lost 14 bases, V lost 7 bases, and 10 bases had no gene match. The CDR3 DNA follows: TGTGCCATCAACCGAGGACAGGGCTCGTTATATTTT. Translated: CAINRGQGSLYF.

This clonotype occurred many times. This rearrangement joins TRBV19 to TRBJ2-1; a possible D gene is TRBD2 (6 bases). The CDR3 has 11 residues. Germline V gene data show CDR1 as LNHDA and CDR2 as SQIVND (reference sequence). The CDR3 is CALRGENEQFF. The CDR3 region has the DNA TGTGCTTTACGCGGGGAGAATGAGCAGTTCTTC.

This chain connects TRBV20-1 to TRBJ2-2, with 8 bases matching TRBD1. This CDR3 comprises 14 residues. J gave up 6 bases and V 1 base, and 4 bases lay outside the gene matches. Germline V gives CDR1 DFQATT, CDR2 SNEGSKA (reference sequence). DNA of the CDR3: TGCAGTGCTAGAGGGACAGGGACCCCCGGGGAGCTGTTTTTT. Protein: CSARGTGTPGELFF.

Details on this clonotype: Compared with germline, one end of the junction differs, possibly owing to a read error. The genes are TRBV30 and TRBJ1-1; no reliable D call. This CDR3 has 14 amino acids. In germline, CDR1 is GTSNPN, CDR2 SVGIG (reference sequence). This CDR3 is CAGRSRGMNTEAFF. DNA of the CDR3: TGTGCCGGGAGGAGTCGGGGAATGAACACTGAAGCTTTCTTT. Full variable domain (rest looked up from reference TRBV30 and TRBJ1-1): SQTIHQWPATLVQPVGSPLSLECTVEGTSNPNLYWYRQAAGRGLQLLFYSVGIGQISSEVPQNLSASRPQDRQFILSSKKLLLSDSGFYLCAGRSRGMNTEAFFGQGTRLTVV.

This clonotype was observed at least ten times. The chain joins TRBV2 to TRBJ2-7; D uncertain. Trimming removed 7 bases at V and 7 bases at J, with 14 bases between. The germline CDR1 and CDR2 sequences are SNHLY and FYNNEI. The CDR3 runs to 12 residues. This CDR3 is CASNLPGEEQYF. For the CDR3, the DNA is TGTGCCAGCAACCTCCCTGGGGAAGAGCAGTACTTC.

This clonotype appeared a few times. The chain carries TRBV2 and TRBJ2-1; 7 bases line up with TRBD2. V shed 0 bases and J 6 bases; nucleotides not matched to a gene: 8. CDR1 is SNHLY and CDR2 is FYNNEI in the germline V gene. This CDR3 spans 16 amino acids. DNA for the CDR3: TGTGCCAGCAGTGAAGCGCGGGGGTTAACAAGCAATGAGCAGTTCTTC. Residues: CASSEARGLTSNEQFF.

This clonotype turned up a few times. V gene TRBV7-3 combines with J gene TRBJ2-7; D gene ambiguous. The CDR3 is made up of 15 amino acids. Germline CDR1 is SGHTA and CDR2 is FQGTGA. Trimming took off 2 bases at V and 1 base at J, with 12 bases between the two ends. DNA of the CDR3: TGTGCCAGCAGCTTATATCAAGGTCCGTCCTACGAGCAGTACTTC. Protein sequence: CASSLYQGPSYEQYF.

This clonotype was recorded many times. V gene TRBV7-9 combines with J gene TRBJ1-1; no clear D. Germline V CDR1 and CDR2: SEHNR, FQNEAQ (reference sequence). V gave up 0 bases and J gave up 1 base, with 6 bases separating them. CDR3 size: 14 residues. This chain's CDR3 is CASSLAPGNTEAFF. CDR3 nucleotides: TGTGCCAGCAGCTTAGCGCCGGGGAACACTGAAGCTTTCTTT.

CDR3 sequence (DNA): TGTGCCAGCATCACCGCTAGCGGAAGTTCGGACGAGCAGTACTTC. It specifies CASITASGSSDEQYF. This chain uses TRBV11-2 with TRBJ2-7; 7 bases are a match to TRBD2. The germline gives CDR1 SGHAT, CDR2 FQNNGV. Trimming at V came to 7 bases and at J to 5 bases, leaving 14 bases not matched to a gene. This CDR3 has 15 residues. Full variable domain (outside the CDR3, taken from reference TRBV11-2 and TRBJ2-7): EAGVAQSPRYKIIEKRQSVAFWCNPISGHATLYWYQQILGQGPKLLIQFQNNGVVDDSQLPKDRFSAERLKGVDSTLKIQPAKLEDSAVYLCASITASGSSDEQYFGPGTRLTVT.